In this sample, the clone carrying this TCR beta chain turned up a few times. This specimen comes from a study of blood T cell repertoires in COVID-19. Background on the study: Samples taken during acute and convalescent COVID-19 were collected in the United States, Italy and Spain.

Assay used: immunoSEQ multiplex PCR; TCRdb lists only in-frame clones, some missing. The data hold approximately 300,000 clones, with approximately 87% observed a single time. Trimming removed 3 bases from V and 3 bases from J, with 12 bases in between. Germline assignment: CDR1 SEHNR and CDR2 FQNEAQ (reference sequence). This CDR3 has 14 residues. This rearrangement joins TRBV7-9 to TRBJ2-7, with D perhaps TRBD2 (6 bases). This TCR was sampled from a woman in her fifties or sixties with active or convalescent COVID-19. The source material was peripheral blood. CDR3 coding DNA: TGTGCCAGCAGCTTGGGGGGAGCCGACTACGAGCAGTACTTC. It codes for CASSLGGADYEQYF.